This T cell receptor (beta chain) was sequenced for a study of T-cell memory formation after mild COVID-19. Study-level findings and limits: Cross-reactive memory appears to have joined, as suggested by some responding clones showing up in pre-infection memory. Chiefly within CM and EM were the contracting CD4+ clones; CD8+ ones were within EMRA.

On this clonotype: The antigen is undetermined.

Libraries for TCRalpha and TCRbeta carried sample barcodes and unique molecular identifiers via 5'RACE. TCRdb reanalysed the 5' RACE reads using MiXCR and keeps one entry per CDR3 protein. The repertoire holds around 530,000 distinct CDR3 sequences, with about a fifth as singletons. CDR1 and CDR2 from the germline V gene are SGHVS and FNYEAQ. This CDR3 is built from 17 residues. V shed 1 base and J 7 bases; nucleotides not matched to a gene: 12. This chain joins TRBV7-6 and TRBJ1-4; 7 bases are a match to TRBD1. Sequenced material: PBMCs or a T cell subset sorted from them (not recorded which). The source of this sequence is an adult woman who had mild COVID-19 (a few samples of this study predate the infection). Cell type and time point are not known. The CDR3 coding sequence is TGTGCCAGCAGCTTAGGGGCCCTAGGGGGCTCGGGTGAAAAACTGTTTTTT. This codes for CASSLGALGGSGEKLFF.